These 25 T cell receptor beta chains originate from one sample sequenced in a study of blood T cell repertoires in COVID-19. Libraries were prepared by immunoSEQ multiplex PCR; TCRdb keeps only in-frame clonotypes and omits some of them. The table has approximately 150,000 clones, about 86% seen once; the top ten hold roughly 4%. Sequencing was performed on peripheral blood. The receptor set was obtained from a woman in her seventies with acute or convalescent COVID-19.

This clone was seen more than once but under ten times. CDR3 sequence reads: CASSPIGGEKLFF. CDR3 nucleotide sequence: TGTGCCAGCAGCCCGATCGGGGGTGAAAAACTGTTTTTT. This chain links TRBV2 with TRBJ1-4; tentatively, D is TRBD1 (5 bases). In germline, CDR1 is SNHLY, CDR2 FYNNEI. The ends were cut back, 6 bases at V and 7 bases at J, with 12 bases in the middle. The CDR3 is 13 residues long.

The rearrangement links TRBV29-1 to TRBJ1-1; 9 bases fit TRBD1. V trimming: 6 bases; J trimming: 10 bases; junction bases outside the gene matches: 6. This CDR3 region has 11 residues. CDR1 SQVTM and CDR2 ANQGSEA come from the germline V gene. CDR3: CSVREGQGAFF. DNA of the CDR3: TGCAGCGTGAGGGAGGGACAGGGAGCTTTCTTT.

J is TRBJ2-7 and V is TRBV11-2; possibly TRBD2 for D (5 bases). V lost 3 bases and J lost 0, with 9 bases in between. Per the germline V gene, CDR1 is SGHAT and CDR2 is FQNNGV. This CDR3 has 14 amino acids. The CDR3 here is CASSLDSVSYEQYF. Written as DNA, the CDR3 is TGTGCCAGCAGCTTGGACTCCGTCTCCTACGAGCAGTACTTC.

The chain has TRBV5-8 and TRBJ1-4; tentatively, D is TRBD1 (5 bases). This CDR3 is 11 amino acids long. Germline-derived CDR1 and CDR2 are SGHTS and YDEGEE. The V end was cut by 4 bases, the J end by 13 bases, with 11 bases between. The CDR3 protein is CASSRRGGLFF. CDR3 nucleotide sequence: TGTGCCAGCAGCCGGAGGGGTGGACTGTTTTTT.

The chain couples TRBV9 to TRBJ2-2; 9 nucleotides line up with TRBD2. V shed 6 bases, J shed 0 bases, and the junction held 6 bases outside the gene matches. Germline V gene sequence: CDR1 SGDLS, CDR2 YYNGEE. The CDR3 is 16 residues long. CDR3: CASKRGAGTNTGELFF. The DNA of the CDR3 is TGTGCCAGCAAGCGGGGGGCGGGGACGAACACCGGGGAGCTGTTTTTT.

This CDR3 is CASSPSGQGMSYNEQFF. The CDR3 DNA follows: TGTGCCAGCAGCCCCTCGGGACAGGGGATGTCCTACAATGAGCAGTTCTTC. The chain recombines TRBV9 with TRBJ2-1, with 10 nucleotides matching TRBD1. The CDR3 runs to 17 residues. The germline V gene encodes CDR1 SGDLS and CDR2 YYNGEE. The J segment lost 1 base and the V segment lost 4 bases, leaving 8 bases of the junction unmatched.

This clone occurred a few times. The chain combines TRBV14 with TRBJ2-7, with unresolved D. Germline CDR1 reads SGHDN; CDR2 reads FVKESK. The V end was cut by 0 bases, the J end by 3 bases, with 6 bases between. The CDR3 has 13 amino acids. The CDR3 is CASSQERFYEQYF. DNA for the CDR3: TGTGCCAGCAGCCAAGAACGGTTCTACGAGCAGTACTTC.

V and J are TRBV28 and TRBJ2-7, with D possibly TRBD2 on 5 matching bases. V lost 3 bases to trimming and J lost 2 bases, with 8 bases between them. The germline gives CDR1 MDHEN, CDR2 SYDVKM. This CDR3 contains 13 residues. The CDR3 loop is CASSLAGTYEQYF. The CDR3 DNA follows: TGTGCCAGCAGTTTGGCGGGCACCTACGAGCAGTACTTC.

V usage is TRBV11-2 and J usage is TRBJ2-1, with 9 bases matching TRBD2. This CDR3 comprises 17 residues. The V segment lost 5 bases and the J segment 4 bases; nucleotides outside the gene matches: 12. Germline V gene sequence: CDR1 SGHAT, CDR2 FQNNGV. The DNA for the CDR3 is TGTGCCAGCAGCCCTATCGGGCTAGCGGGGCTTTACAATGAGCAGTTCTTC. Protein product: CASSPIGLAGLYNEQFF. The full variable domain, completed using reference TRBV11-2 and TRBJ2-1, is EAGVAQSPRYKIIEKRQSVAFWCNPISGHATLYWYQQILGQGPKLLIQFQNNGVVDDSQLPKDRFSAERLKGVDSTLKIQPAKLEDSAVYLCASSPIGLAGLYNEQFFGPGTRLTVL.

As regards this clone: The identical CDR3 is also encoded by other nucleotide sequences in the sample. The CDR3 loop reads CASSRTSGSSYNEQFF. For the CDR3, the DNA is TGTGCCAGCAGCAGAACTAGCGGGAGCTCCTACAATGAGCAGTTCTTC. This sequence joins TRBV5-4 and TRBJ2-1; TRBD2 agrees at 11 bases. The CDR3 runs to 16 residues. The germline CDR1 and CDR2 sequences are SGHNT and YYREEE (reference sequence). Trimming cost V 4 bases and J 0 bases; bases outside gene matches: 3. Supplemented by reference TRBV5-4 and TRBJ2-1, the full variable domain reads ETGVTQSPTHLIKTRGQQVTLRCSSQSGHNTVSWYQQALGQGPQFIFQYYREEENGRGNFPPRFSGLQFPNYSSELNVNALELDDSALYLCASSRTSGSSYNEQFFGPGTRLTVL.

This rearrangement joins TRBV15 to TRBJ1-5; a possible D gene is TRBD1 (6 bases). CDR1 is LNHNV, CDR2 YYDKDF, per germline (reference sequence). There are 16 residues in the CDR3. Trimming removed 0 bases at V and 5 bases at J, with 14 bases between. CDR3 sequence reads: CATSRDVGASDQPQHF. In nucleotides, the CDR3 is TGTGCCACCAGCAGAGATGTGGGGGCCTCAGATCAGCCCCAGCATTTT.

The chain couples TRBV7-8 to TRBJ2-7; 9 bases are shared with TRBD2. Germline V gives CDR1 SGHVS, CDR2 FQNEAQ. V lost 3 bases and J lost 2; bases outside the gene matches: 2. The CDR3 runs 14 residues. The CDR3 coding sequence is TGTGCCAGCAGCTTCTTAGCGGGGGCCTACGAGCAGTACTTC. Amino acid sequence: CASSFLAGAYEQYF.

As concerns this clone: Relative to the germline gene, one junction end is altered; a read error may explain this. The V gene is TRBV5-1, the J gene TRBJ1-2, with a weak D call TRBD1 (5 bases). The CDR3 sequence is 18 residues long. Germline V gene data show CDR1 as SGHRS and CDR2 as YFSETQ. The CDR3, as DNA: TGCGCCAGCGGACCATCCTTTAACCAAATAAGGGGCAGCGCGGTTCACGTCTTC. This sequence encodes CASGPSFNQIRGSAVHVF.

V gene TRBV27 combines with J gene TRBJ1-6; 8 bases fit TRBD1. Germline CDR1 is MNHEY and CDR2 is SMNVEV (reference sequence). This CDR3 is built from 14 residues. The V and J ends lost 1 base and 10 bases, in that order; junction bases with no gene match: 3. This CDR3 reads CASSLLTGESPLHF. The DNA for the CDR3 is TGTGCCAGCAGTTTATTGACAGGGGAATCACCCCTCCACTTT.

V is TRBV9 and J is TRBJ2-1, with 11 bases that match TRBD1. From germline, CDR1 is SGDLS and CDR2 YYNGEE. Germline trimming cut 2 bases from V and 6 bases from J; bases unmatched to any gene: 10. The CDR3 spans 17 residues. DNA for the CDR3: TGTGCCAGCAGCGTGAAGCCCGGGACAGGGGGGAGCAATGAGCAGTTCTTC. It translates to CASSVKPGTGGSNEQFF.

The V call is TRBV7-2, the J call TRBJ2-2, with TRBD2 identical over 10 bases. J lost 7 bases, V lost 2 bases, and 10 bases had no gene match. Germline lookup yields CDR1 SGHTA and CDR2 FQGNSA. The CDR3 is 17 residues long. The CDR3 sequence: CASSLRASGGLGGELFF. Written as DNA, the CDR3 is TGTGCCAGCAGCTTAAGGGCTAGCGGGGGACTCGGCGGGGAGCTGTTTTTT.

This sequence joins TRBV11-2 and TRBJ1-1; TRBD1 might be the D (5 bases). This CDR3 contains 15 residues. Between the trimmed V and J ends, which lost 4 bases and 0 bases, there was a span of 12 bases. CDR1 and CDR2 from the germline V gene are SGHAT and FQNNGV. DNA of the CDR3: TGTGCCAGCAGCTCAAGGGGAGGAATGAACACTGAAGCTTTCTTT. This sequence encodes CASSSRGGMNTEAFF.

This CDR3 reads CASRGDSNQPQHF. The CDR3 DNA reads TGTGCCAGCAGGGGGGACAGTAATCAGCCCCAGCATTTT. V gene TRBV12-3 or TRBV12-4 combines with J gene TRBJ1-5; 7 bases are a match to TRBD1. This CDR3 has 13 residues. The J segment lost 4 bases and the V segment lost 6 bases, leaving 3 bases of the junction unmatched.

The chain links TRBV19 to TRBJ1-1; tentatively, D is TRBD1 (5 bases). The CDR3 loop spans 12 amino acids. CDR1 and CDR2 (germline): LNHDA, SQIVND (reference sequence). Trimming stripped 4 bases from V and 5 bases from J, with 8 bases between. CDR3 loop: CASSTGETEAFF. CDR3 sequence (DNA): TGTGCCAGTAGTACGGGGGAGACTGAAGCTTTCTTT.

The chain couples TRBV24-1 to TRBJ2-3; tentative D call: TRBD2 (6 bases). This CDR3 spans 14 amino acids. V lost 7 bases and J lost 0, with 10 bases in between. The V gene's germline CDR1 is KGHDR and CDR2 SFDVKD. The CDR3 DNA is TGTGCCACCAGCCAAACTAGCAGCACAGATACGCAGTATTTT. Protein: CATSQTSSTDTQYF.

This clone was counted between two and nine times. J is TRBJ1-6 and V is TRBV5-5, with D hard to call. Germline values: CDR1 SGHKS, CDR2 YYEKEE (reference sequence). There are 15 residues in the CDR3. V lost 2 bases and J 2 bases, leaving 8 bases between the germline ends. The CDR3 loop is CASSLKGAYNSPLHF. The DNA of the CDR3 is TGTGCCAGCAGCTTAAAGGGAGCCTATAATTCACCCCTCCACTTT.

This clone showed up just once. The CDR3 nucleotides read TGTGCCAGCAGCCCCCGTTTGGGGGGGCCCTACAATGAGCAGTTCTTC. This translates into CASSPRLGGPYNEQFF. The gene calls are TRBV3-1 (or the pseudogene TRBV3-2) and TRBJ2-1; D is perhaps TRBD2 (7 bases). CDR3 length: 16 residues. With 4 bases removed from V and 2 bases from J, the gap between germline ends came to 15 bases. Germline V gene data show CDR1 as LGHDT and CDR2 as YNNKEL (reference sequence).

The chain's CDR3 is CASSSHGRGMNTEAFF. CDR3 in DNA: TGTGCCAGCAGTTCACACGGACGGGGAATGAACACTGAAGCTTTCTTT. The V call is TRBV2, the J call TRBJ1-1; D uncertain. V lost 5 bases and J lost 0, with 16 bases in between. Germline V gene lookup returns CDR1 SNHLY and CDR2 FYNNEI. The CDR3 runs 16 residues.

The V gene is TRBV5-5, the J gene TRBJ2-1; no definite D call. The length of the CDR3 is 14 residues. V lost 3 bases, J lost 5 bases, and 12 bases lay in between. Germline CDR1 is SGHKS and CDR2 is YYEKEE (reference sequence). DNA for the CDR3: TGTGCCAGCAGCTCCTCAATACTTGACAATGAGCAGTTCTTC. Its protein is CASSSSILDNEQFF.

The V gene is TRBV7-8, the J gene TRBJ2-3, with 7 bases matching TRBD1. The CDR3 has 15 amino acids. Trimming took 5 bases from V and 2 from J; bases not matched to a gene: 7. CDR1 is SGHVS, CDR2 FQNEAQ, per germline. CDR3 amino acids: CASSRRDSHTDTQYF. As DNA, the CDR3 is TGTGCCAGCAGCCGCCGGGACAGCCACACAGATACGCAGTATTTT.